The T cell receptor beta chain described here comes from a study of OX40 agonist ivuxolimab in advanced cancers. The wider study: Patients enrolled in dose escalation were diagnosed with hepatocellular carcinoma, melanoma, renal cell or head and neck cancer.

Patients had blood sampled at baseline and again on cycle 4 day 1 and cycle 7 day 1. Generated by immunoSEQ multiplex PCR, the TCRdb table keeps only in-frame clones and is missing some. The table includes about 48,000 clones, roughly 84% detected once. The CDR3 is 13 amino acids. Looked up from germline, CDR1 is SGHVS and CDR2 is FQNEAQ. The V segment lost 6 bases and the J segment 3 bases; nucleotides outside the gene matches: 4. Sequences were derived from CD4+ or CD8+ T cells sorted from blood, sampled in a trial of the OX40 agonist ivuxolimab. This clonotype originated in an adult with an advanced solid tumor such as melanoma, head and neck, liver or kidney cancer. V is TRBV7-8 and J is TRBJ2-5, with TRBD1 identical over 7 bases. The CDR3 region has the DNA TGTGCCAGCAGTCGGGACAGAAAAGAGACCCAGTACTTC. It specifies CASSRDRKETQYF.